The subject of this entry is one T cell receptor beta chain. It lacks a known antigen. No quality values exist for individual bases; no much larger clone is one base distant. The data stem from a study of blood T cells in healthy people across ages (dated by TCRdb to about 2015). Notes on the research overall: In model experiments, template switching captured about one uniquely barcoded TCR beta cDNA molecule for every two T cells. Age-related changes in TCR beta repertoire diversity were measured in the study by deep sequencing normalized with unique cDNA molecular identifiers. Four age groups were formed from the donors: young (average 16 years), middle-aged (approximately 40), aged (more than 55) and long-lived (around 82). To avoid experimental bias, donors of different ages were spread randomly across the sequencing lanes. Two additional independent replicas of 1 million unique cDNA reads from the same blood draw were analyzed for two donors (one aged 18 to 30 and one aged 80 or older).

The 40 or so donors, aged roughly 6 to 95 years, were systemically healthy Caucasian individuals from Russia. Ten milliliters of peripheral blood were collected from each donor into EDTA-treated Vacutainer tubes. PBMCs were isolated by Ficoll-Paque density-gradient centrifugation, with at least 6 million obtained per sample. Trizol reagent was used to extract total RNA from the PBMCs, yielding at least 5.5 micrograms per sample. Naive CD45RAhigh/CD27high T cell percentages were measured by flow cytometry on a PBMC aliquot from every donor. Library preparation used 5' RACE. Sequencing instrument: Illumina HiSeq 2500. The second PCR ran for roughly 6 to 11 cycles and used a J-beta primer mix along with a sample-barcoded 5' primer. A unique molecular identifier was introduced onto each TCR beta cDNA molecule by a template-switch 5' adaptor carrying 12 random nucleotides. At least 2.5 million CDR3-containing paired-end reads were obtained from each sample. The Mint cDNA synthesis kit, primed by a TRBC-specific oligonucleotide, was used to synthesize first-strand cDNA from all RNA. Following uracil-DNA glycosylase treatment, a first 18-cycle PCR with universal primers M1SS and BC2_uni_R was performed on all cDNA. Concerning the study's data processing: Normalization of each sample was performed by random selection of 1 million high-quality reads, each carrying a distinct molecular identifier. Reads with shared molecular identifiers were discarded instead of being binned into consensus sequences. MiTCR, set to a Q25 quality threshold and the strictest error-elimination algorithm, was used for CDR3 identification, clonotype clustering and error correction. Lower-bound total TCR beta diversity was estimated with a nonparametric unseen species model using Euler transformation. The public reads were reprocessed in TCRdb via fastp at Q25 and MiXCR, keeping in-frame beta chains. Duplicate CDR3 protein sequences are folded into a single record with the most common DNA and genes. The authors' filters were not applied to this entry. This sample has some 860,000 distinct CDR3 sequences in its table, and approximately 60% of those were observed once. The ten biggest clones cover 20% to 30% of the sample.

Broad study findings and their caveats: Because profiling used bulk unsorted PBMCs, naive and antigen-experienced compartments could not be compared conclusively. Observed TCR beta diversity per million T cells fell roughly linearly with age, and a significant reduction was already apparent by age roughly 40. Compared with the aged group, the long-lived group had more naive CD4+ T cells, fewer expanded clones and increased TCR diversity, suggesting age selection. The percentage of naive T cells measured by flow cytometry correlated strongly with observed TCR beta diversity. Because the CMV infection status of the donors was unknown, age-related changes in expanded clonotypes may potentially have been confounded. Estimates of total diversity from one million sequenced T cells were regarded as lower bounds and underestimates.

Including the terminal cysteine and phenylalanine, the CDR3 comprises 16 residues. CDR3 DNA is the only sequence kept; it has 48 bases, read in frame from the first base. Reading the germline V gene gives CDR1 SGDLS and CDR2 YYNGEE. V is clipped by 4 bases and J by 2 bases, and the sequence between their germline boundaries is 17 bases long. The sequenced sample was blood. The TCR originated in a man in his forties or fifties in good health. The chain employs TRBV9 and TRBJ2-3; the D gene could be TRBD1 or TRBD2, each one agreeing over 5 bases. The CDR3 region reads CASSPRGDGITDTQYF. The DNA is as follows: TGTGCCAGCAGCCCCCGAGGGGACGGAATCACAGATACGCAGTATTTT.